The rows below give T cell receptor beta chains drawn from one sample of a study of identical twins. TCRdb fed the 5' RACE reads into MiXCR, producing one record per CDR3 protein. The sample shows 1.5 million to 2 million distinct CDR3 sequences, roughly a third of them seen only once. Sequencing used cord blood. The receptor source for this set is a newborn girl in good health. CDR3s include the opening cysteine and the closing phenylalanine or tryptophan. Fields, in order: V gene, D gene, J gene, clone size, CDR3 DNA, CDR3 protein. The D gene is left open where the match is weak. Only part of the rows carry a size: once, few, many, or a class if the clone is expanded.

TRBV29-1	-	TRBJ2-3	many	TGCAGCGTTACCCGGGGGAATCCGGGCACAGATACGCAGTATTTT	CSVTRGNPGTDTQYF
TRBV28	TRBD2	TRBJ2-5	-	TGTGCCAGCAGTCCAACCGGGACTAGGCAAGAGACCCAGTACTTC	CASSPTGTRQETQYF
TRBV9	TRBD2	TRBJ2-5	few	TGCAGCAGCGTGGGACTAGCGGGGATTGAGACCCAGTACTTC	CSSVGLAGIETQYF
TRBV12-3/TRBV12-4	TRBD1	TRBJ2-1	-	TGTGCCGGCAGGACAGGGGGTTCAGTCGTTGAGCAGTTCTTC	CAGRTGGSVVEQFF
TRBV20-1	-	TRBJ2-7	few	TGCAGTGCTAGAGGGAGGACGACCTACGAGCAGTACTTC	CSARGRTTYEQYF
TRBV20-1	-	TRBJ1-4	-	TGCACTGCGGCCGGGCCCCCTAATGAAAAACTGTTTTTT	CTAAGPPNEKLFF
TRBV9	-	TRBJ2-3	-	TGTGCCAGCAGCGTAGGGGGTTTTCTCACAGATATGCAGTATTTT	CASSVGGFLTDMQYF
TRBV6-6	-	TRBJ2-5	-	TGTGCCAGCAGTTACTACAGCCAAGAGACCCAGTACTTC	CASSYYSQETQYF
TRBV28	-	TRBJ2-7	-	TGTGCCAACAGTTTTTGGGGGACACCCGCCTACGAGCAGTACTTC	CANSFWGTPAYEQYF
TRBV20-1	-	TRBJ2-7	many	TGCAGTGCTAGAACCAACTCCTACGAGCAGTACTTC	CSARTNSYEQYF
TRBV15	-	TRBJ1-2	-	TGTGCCACCAGTAGGGGCGGTCATACTAACTATGGCTACACCTTC	CATSRGGHTNYGYTF
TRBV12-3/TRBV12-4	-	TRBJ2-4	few	TGTGCCAGCAGCCGGGACATAGCCAAAAACATTCAGTACTTC	CASSRDIAKNIQYF
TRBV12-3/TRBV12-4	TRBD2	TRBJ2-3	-	TGTGCCAGTAGTTTAGGGACTAGCGGGAGGGCCGAGGGCGCAGATACGCAGTATTTT	CASSLGTSGRAEGADTQYF
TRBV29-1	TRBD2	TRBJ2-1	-	TGCAGCGTTGAACCGGGACTAGCGAGGAATGAGCAGTTCTTC	CSVEPGLARNEQFF
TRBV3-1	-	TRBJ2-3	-	TGTGCCAGCCGACAGTCCTATACGCAGTATTTT	CASRQSYTQYF
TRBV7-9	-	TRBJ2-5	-	TGTGCCAGCAGCTTAGCCCTTAGCTTCAATGAGACCCAGTACTTC	CASSLALSFNETQYF
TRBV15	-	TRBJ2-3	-	TGTGCCACCAGCAGAGCTAGCGTAGATACGCAGTATTTT	CATSRASVDTQYF
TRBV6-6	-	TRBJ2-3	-	TGTGCCAGCAGTTACTCTAAGGGGTTGTATGGAACAGATACGCAGTATTTT	CASSYSKGLYGTDTQYF
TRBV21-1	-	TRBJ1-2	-	TGTGCCAGCAGCAAACTATTATTGGGGGGGGCTAACTATGGCTACACCTTC	CASSKLLLGGANYGYTF
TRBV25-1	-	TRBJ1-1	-	TGTGCCAGCAGTGAGGGCTATAACACTGAAGCTTTCTTT	CASSEGYNTEAFF
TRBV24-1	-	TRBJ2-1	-	TGTGCCACCCAGCGGTCCCTCTACAATGAGCAGTTCTTC	CATQRSLYNEQFF
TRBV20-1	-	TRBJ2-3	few	TGCAGTGCTAGACGGGCCTTCACAGATACGCAGTATTTT	CSARRAFTDTQYF
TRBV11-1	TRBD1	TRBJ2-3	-	TGTGCCAGCAGCCCCCCGGGACAGCGCCTATATACGCAGTATTTT	CASSPPGQRLYTQYF
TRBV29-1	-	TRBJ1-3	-	TGCAGCGCCGGGGCGCGAAACACCATATATTTT	CSAGARNTIYF
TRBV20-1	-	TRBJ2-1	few	TGCAGTGCTAGTTCCCCTAGCGATGCCTACAATGAGCAGTTCTTC	CSASSPSDAYNEQFF
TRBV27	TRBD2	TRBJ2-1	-	TGTGCCAGCAGTCCCGACCCACTAGCGGGCTACTACAATGAGCAGTTCTTC	CASSPDPLAGYYNEQFF
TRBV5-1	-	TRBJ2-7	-	TGCGCCAGCAGCTTGATTTGGGGCTTCTCCTACGAGCAGTACTTC	CASSLIWGFSYEQYF
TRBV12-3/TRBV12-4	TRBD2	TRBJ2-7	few	TGTGCCAGCAGTACACTAGCGGGAGGGTCCGAGCAGTACTTC	CASSTLAGGSEQYF
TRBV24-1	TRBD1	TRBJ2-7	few	TGTGCCACCAGTGCTCGGGACAGCTCCTACGAGCAGTACTTC	CATSARDSSYEQYF
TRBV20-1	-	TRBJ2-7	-	TGCAGTGCTAGAGGCCCGGGCCTGAAGGCCTACGAGCAGTACTTC	CSARGPGLKAYEQYF
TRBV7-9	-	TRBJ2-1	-	TGTGCCAGCAGCGGTCCGGGCATAGTCAATGAGCAGTTCTTC	CASSGPGIVNEQFF
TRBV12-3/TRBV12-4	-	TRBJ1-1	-	TGTGCCAGCAGTTTTAAATCCCTTTTAACAGGGATTAGGACTGAAGCTTTCTTT	CASSFKSLLTGIRTEAFF
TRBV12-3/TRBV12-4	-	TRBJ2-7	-	TGTGCCAGCAGTCCCGGAAGGGCCTACAATGAGCAGTACTTC	CASSPGRAYNEQYF
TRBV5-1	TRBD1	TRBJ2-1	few	TGCGCCAGTGGGACAGGGGACGTTGAGCAGTTCTTC	CASGTGDVEQFF
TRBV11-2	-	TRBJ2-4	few	TGTGCCAGCAGCTTAGCCCAATCCCCCGCTAGGTCCAAAAACATTCAGTACTTC	CASSLAQSPARSKNIQYF
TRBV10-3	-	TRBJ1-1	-	TGTGCCATCAGTGATACAGAGACCACTGAAGCTTTCTTT	CAISDTETTEAFF
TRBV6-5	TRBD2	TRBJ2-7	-	TGTGCCAGCAGTTACTCGGGACTAGCGGGAGCTTACGAGCAGTACTTC	CASSYSGLAGAYEQYF
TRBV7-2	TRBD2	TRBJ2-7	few	TGTGCCAGCAGCCTGAGCGGGAGGGCCAAGTACGAGCAGTACTTC	CASSLSGRAKYEQYF
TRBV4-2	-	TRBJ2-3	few	TGTGCCAGCAGCCAAGATGGTTGGCGGACCACAGATACGCAGTATTTT	CASSQDGWRTTDTQYF
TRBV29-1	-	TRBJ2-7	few	TGCAGCGTTGGAGGAGGTGATCACTACGAGCAGTACTTC	CSVGGGDHYEQYF
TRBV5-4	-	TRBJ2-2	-	TGTGCCACCTACGAGGACACCGGGGAGCTGTTTTTT	CATYEDTGELFF
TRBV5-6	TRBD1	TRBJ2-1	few	TGTGCCAGCAGCTTGGTGCAACAGGGGATGCAGTTCTTC	CASSLVQQGMQFF
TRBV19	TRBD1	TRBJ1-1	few	TGTGCCAGTAAAGACCGCGGGACAGGGAAGACTGAAGCTTTCTTT	CASKDRGTGKTEAFF
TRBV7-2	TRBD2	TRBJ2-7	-	TGTGCCAGCAGCTTAGTCTTCGCTAGCGGCGCCTACGAGCAGTACTTC	CASSLVFASGAYEQYF
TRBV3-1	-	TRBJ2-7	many	TGTGCCAGCAGCCATCCTTCCTACGAGCAGTACTTC	CASSHPSYEQYF
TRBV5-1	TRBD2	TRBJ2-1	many	TGCGCCAGCAGCTTGTTAACTAGCGGGATTGGGAATGAGCAGTTCTTC	CASSLLTSGIGNEQFF
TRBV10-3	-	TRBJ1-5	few	TGTGCCATCAGTGAGTCGGACAGTCCCAATCAGCCCCAGCATTTT	CAISESDSPNQPQHF